These 5 T cell receptor beta chains share one sample of origin, sequenced in a study of blood T cell repertoires in COVID-19. The protocol was immunoSEQ multiplex PCR, while the TCRdb copy is restricted to in-frame clones and leaves out a portion. The sample shows under 300,000 clones, roughly 80% of them seen only once. The specimen sequenced was peripheral blood. The receptors come from a woman under 30 with acute or convalescent COVID-19.

The chain combines TRBV3-1 (or the pseudogene TRBV3-2) with TRBJ2-1; 7 nucleotides line up with TRBD1. V shed 7 bases and J 7 bases; nucleotides not matched to a gene: 7. CDR3 length equals 13 residues. Germline CDR1 LGHDT, CDR2 YNNKEL (reference sequence). This chain's CDR3 is CASTQGQTNEQFF. CDR3 bases: TGTGCCAGCACCCAGGGACAGACGAATGAGCAGTTCTTC.

This chain uses TRBV11-3 with TRBJ2-3, with 7 bases lining up with TRBD1. V shed 5 bases and J 5 bases; nucleotides not matched to a gene: 19. The length of the CDR3 is 18 residues. Germline values: CDR1 SGHNT, CDR2 YENEEA. The CDR3 spells CASSLTGWGRWPQDTQYF. Here the CDR3 DNA reads TGTGCCAGCAGCCTGACAGGGTGGGGCCGCTGGCCCCAAGATACGCAGTATTTT. The full variable domain, completed using reference TRBV11-3 and TRBJ2-3, is EAGVVQSPRYKIIEKKQPVAFWCNPISGHNTLYWYLQNLGQGPELLIRYENEEAVDDSQLPKDRFSAERLKGVDSTLKIQPAELGDSAVYLCASSLTGWGRWPQDTQYFGPGTRLTVL.

This clone was counted once. This CDR3 is CASTTPNLNEAFF. The CDR3 coding sequence is TGTGCCAGCACCACGCCTAACTTAAATGAAGCTTTCTTT. This chain joins TRBV28 and TRBJ1-1; no clear D gene. The CDR3 loop spans 13 amino acids. V gave up 7 bases and J gave up 7 bases, with 16 bases separating them. Germline V gene lookup returns CDR1 MDHEN and CDR2 SYDVKM.

V is TRBV18 and J is TRBJ2-7; D remains unclear. Germline V lookup: CDR1 KGHSH, CDR2 LQKENI. The CDR3 is 11 residues long. V shed 4 bases and J shed 6 bases, with 7 bases lying between them. CDR3 DNA sequence: TGTGCCAGCTCACTACCCGGCGAGCAGTACTTC. This codes for CASSLPGEQYF.

This chain joins TRBV6-1 and TRBJ1-3; D is ambiguous. Between the trimmed V and J ends, which lost 5 bases and 0 bases, there was a span of 11 bases. The germline CDR1 and CDR2 sequences are MNHNS and SASEGT. The CDR3 totals 15 residues. The CDR3 coding sequence is TGTGCCAGCAGTACCTCCACGAGCTCTGGAAACACCATATATTTT. Protein sequence: CASSTSTSSGNTIYF.